Below are 7 T cell receptor beta chains sequenced from a single sample in a study of beta chain features in type 1 diabetes. Study-wide results and limits: Within each of all four CD4+ subsets, Type 1 diabetes patients had TCRB CDR3s that were moderately but significantly shorter.

The antigens these receptors bind are not known. The sequenced template was cDNA made from the entire isolated RNA. Libraries were prepared by immunoSEQ multiplex PCR; TCRdb keeps only in-frame clonotypes and omits some of them. The sample carries about 740,000 clones, roughly 13% recorded once. Sequencing input: naive CD4+ T cells from blood. These receptor sequences come from a man aged 18 to 30 with type 1 diabetes.

This clone was seen a few times. This rearrangement joins TRBV29-1 to TRBJ2-6; D is undetermined. Germline V gene sequence: CDR1 SQVTM, CDR2 ANQGSEA. Trimming removed 3 bases from V and 4 bases from J, with 10 bases in between. The CDR3 loop spans 14 amino acids. The CDR3 DNA reads as TGCAGCGTTGACAGCCCGACCGGGGCCAACGTCCTGACTTTC. Protein sequence: CSVDSPTGANVLTF.

The rearrangement links TRBV10-3 to TRBJ1-2; TRBD1 matches 7 bases. With V trimmed by 6 bases and J by 7 bases, 8 bases remained unmatched. Germline CDR1 ENHRY, CDR2 SYGVKD. The CDR3 totals 13 residues. The CDR3 protein is CAISLTGAAGYTF. The CDR3 nucleotides are TGTGCCATCAGCCTAACAGGGGCGGCTGGCTACACCTTC.

A remark on this clone: Additional DNA sequences in this sample encode the identical CDR3. V is TRBV2 and J is TRBJ1-5; a possible D gene is TRBD1 (6 bases). Germline lookup yields CDR1 SNHLY and CDR2 FYNNEI. The CDR3 extends over 13 amino acids. V was shortened by 8 bases and J by 4 bases, with 12 bases between the two germline ends. The CDR3 bases are TGTGCCAGCCGAGGCAGGGGAAATCAGCCCCAGCATTTT. Encoded protein: CASRGRGNQPQHF.

The V gene is TRBV30, the J gene TRBJ1-4, with a possible D match to TRBD1 (6 bases). The CDR3 runs 14 residues. Trimming removed 4 bases at V and 3 bases at J, with 12 bases between. The germline V gene has CDR1 GTSNPN and CDR2 SVGIG (reference sequence). The CDR3 DNA sequence: TGTGCCTGGATGACAGGAGGTCCTAATGAAAAACTGTTTTTT. Translation: CAWMTGGPNEKLFF.

A few counts support this clone. The chain employs TRBV27 and TRBJ2-3, with 8 positions matching TRBD2. The CDR3 is 15 amino acids. Trimming removed 6 bases from V and 1 base from J; junction bases left unmatched: 6. Germline values: CDR1 MNHEY, CDR2 SMNVEV (reference sequence). In DNA form, the CDR3 reads TGTGCCAGCAGGGGGGAGACTAGCGGCACAGATACGCAGTATTTT. Translated: CASRGETSGTDTQYF.

The chain combines TRBV15 with TRBJ1-3, with 9 bases matching TRBD1. CDR1 and CDR2 from the germline V gene are LNHNV and YYDKDF (reference sequence). The V and J ends lost 3 bases and 2 bases, in that order; junction bases with no gene match: 14. The CDR3 runs to 19 residues. As DNA, the CDR3 is TGTGCCACCAGCAGGATGGGACAGGGAGCAGCTTTCGCTGGAAACACCATATATTTT. The encoded protein is CATSRMGQGAAFAGNTIYF.

This clone was observed a handful of times. The CDR3 loop reads CASSRGQMDSPLHF. The CDR3 DNA reads TGTGCCAGCAGCCGAGGACAGATGGATTCACCCCTCCACTTT. V is TRBV7-9 and J is TRBJ1-6, with a tentative D call TRBD1 (6 bases). CDR1 is SEHNR, CDR2 FQNEAQ, per germline (reference sequence). V lost 5 bases, J lost 8 bases, and 13 bases lay in between. The CDR3 is 14 amino acids.